These 16 T cell receptor beta chains share one sample of origin, sequenced in a study of T cells in narcolepsy. The method was immunoSEQ multiplex PCR; TCRdb's version includes in-frame clones alone and lacks a portion of them. The data show roughly 16,000 clones, approximately 85% seen once. The specimen sequenced was memory (CD45RA-) CD4+ T cells from blood. All receptors derive from a human donor in good health.

The chain uses TRBV6-5 and TRBJ2-7; 9 bases align to TRBD1. CDR1 is MNHEY and CDR2 is SVGAGI in the germline V gene. V was pared by 5 bases and J by 3 bases, with 8 bases of the junction left unmatched. This CDR3 region has 15 residues. CDR3 sequence reads: CASSTPGQGIYEQYF. CDR3 nucleotide sequence: TGTGCCAGCAGTACCCCGGGACAGGGTATCTACGAGCAGTACTTC.

The chain employs TRBV5-1 and TRBJ1-1; the D is unclear. The germline V gene encodes CDR1 SGHRS and CDR2 YFSETQ. The CDR3 is 17 amino acids. Trimming shortened V by 4 bases and J by 0 bases, and 19 bases separated the two germline ends. The chain's CDR3 is CASSTLSGSLMNTEAFF. DNA of the CDR3: TGCGCCAGCAGCACCCTTTCGGGCAGTCTAATGAACACTGAAGCTTTCTTT.

The rearrangement joins TRBV7-6 to TRBJ2-6; D remains ambiguous. Germline CDR1 and CDR2: SGHVS and FNYEAQ. With 4 bases removed from V and 1 base from J, the gap between germline ends came to 5 bases. The CDR3 is made up of 14 amino acids. Written as DNA, the CDR3 is TGTGCCAGCAGCTCCCGGTCTGGGGCCAACGTCCTGACTTTC. This codes for CASSSRSGANVLTF. Filled out from reference TRBV7-6 and TRBJ2-6, the complete variable domain reads GAGVSQSPRYKVTKRGQDVALRCDPISGHVSLYWYRQALGQGPEFLTYFNYEAQQDKSGLPNDRFSAERPEGSISTLTIQRTEQRDSAMYRCASSSRSGANVLTFGAGSRLTVL.

The rearrangement links TRBV19 to TRBJ2-6, with 7 bases matching TRBD1. This CDR3 is built from 17 residues. Looked up from germline, CDR1 is LNHDA and CDR2 is SQIVND (reference sequence). V gave up 6 bases and J gave up 0 bases; unmatched junction bases: 8. CDR3 nucleotide sequence: TGTGCCAGTAGCCGACAGGGTCTTAGCTCTGGGGCCAACGTCCTGACTTTC. This encodes CASSRQGLSSGANVLTF.

In nucleotides, the CDR3 is TGTGCCAGCAGTCCTCGGGGTAATACAGATACGCAGTATTTT. This codes for CASSPRGNTDTQYF. The chain couples TRBV6-4 to TRBJ2-3, with D perhaps TRBD2 (5 bases). Germline V CDR1 and CDR2: MRHNA, SNTAGT. The ends were cut back, 5 bases at V and 3 bases at J, with 12 bases in the middle. This CDR3 is built from 14 residues.

The CDR3 protein is CASSETRTGADTQYF. In DNA, the CDR3 is TGTGCCAGCAGTGAGACCCGGACAGGGGCAGATACGCAGTATTTT. The rearrangement joins TRBV6-4 to TRBJ2-3; 9 positions agree with TRBD1. Trimming cost V 3 bases and J 4 bases; bases outside gene matches: 5. Germline lookup yields CDR1 MRHNA and CDR2 SNTAGT. This CDR3 region has 15 residues.

V is TRBV6-1 and J is TRBJ2-7; D remains ambiguous. The germline V gene has CDR1 MNHNS and CDR2 SASEGT. This CDR3 comprises 12 residues. V shed 4 bases and J shed 6 bases, with 10 bases lying between them. CDR3: CASSVRRGEQYF. The CDR3 nucleotides are TGTGCCAGCAGTGTACGACGAGGCGAGCAGTACTTC.

The rearrangement links TRBV19 to TRBJ2-2, with 10 bases lining up with TRBD1. The CDR3 has 17 amino acids. CDR1 is LNHDA and CDR2 is SQIVND in the germline V gene (reference sequence). V was clipped by 5 bases and J by 3 bases; unmatched bases: 9. For the CDR3, the DNA is TGTGCCAGTAGTTCCCTCCGTGGGACAGGGGACACCGGGGAGCTGTTTTTT. Protein sequence: CASSSLRGTGDTGELFF.

The rearrangement joins TRBV6-5 to TRBJ2-3; the D gene is possibly TRBD1 (5 bases). The CDR3 length is 16 residues. Germline CDR1 and CDR2: MNHEY and SVGAGI. The V and J ends lost 1 base and 2 bases respectively, with 13 bases between them. CDR3 DNA sequence: TGTGCCAGCAGTTACTTAGATTTTGGGGCCACAGATACGCAGTATTTT. This encodes CASSYLDFGATDTQYF.

The chain uses TRBV6-1 and TRBJ1-5, with D tentatively TRBD1 (6 bases). The CDR3 sequence is 14 residues long. V was trimmed by 6 bases and J by 7 bases, leaving 16 bases between them. Looked up from germline, CDR1 is MNHNS and CDR2 is SASEGT. The CDR3 region is CASRSDSPQQPQHF. The CDR3 DNA is TGTGCCAGCAGGTCGGACAGTCCCCAGCAGCCCCAGCATTTT.

Concerning this clone itself: The same CDR3 can be traced to other DNA sequences in this sample. This chain uses TRBV11-2 with TRBJ1-2; D gene unclear. This CDR3 region has 13 residues. Trimming took 0 bases from V and 3 from J, leaving 5 bases between them. Per germline, CDR1 SGHAT and CDR2 FQNNGV. The CDR3, as DNA: TGTGCCAGCAGCTTAGACTCTTACTATGGCTACACCTTC. Amino acid sequence: CASSLDSYYGYTF.

The V call is TRBV6-5, the J call TRBJ1-2, with D tentatively TRBD1 (6 bases). V dropped 6 bases and J dropped 4 bases, with 12 bases sitting between them. The CDR3 spans 13 residues. Germline V gives CDR1 MNHEY, CDR2 SVGAGI. The DNA for the CDR3 is TGTGCCAGCAGCATCGGACAGCGCTATGGCTACACCTTC. Translation gives CASSIGQRYGYTF.

The V call is TRBV6-1, the J call TRBJ1-5; the D gene is possibly TRBD1 (5 bases). The CDR3 contains 15 residues. V lost 8 bases and J lost 6, with 20 bases in between. From germline, CDR1 is MNHNS and CDR2 SASEGT. The CDR3 DNA sequence: TGTGCCAGCCGACGTTTAGGGGCCCGGGGTCAGCCCCAGCATTTT. It specifies CASRRLGARGQPQHF.

The V and J genes are TRBV5-6 and TRBJ1-5, with D possibly being TRBD1 (5 bases). Trimming took 4 bases from V and 0 from J, leaving 20 bases between them. CDR1 and CDR2 from the germline V gene are SGHDT and YYEEEE. CDR3 length equals 18 residues. The CDR3 sequence: CASSLTPGQTHSNQPQHF. The CDR3 DNA sequence: TGTGCCAGCAGCCTTACTCCCGGACAAACCCATAGCAATCAGCCCCAGCATTTT.

V usage is TRBV9 and J usage is TRBJ2-3; 10 bases line up with TRBD2. Trimming at V came to 0 bases and at J to 3 bases, leaving 10 bases not matched to a gene. Germline V gene data show CDR1 as SGDLS and CDR2 as YYNGEE. This CDR3 region has 18 residues. The CDR3 coding sequence is TGTGCCAGCAGCGTAGGTTCGGGACTAGCGTTGGGGACAGATACGCAGTATTTT. Its protein product is CASSVGSGLALGTDTQYF.

The chain carries TRBV30 and TRBJ2-3; D call uncertain. Germline loops: CDR1 GTSNPN, CDR2 SVGIG (reference sequence). V lost 3 bases and J 4 bases, leaving 5 bases between the germline ends. The CDR3 spans 11 residues. CDR3 bases: TGTGCCTGGAGCCCCTCAGATACGCAGTATTTT. As protein: CAWSPSDTQYF.